This TCR beta chain was found in a study of blood T cells in healthy people across ages. A second PCR of 7 to 11 cycles used a sample-barcoded 5' primer and a J-beta primer mix. Each CDR3 protein gets one entry after TCRdb re-called the 5' RACE reads with MiXCR. The data hold 710,000 or so distinct CDR3 sequences, with about a third observed a single time. Germline-derived CDR1 and CDR2 are MNHEY and SMNVEV (reference sequence). The CDR3 consists of 14 residues. Trimming at V came to 3 bases and at J to 6 bases, leaving 5 bases not matched to a gene. As to this clonotype: Because it lacks the conserved phenylalanine or tryptophan at the end, this CDR3 is likely a read error.

This clonotype was obtained from a woman of 80 years or more in good health. The J gene is TRBJ1-1, the V gene TRBV27; TRBD1 agrees at 9 bases. The sample comprised blood. The CDR3 region is CASSFWTGAAEAFL. The CDR3 DNA is TGTGCCAGCAGTTTTTGGACAGGGGCCGCTGAAGCTTTCTTG.